This T cell receptor beta chain is drawn from a study of cytomegalovirus exposure and HLA in healthy donors. Germline lookup yields CDR1 SEHNR and CDR2 FQNEAQ (reference sequence). Trimming pared 5 bases from V and 7 bases from J, leaving 18 bases between. The CDR3 length is 15 residues. PCR primers comprised 60 Vbeta and 13 Jbeta primers. Assay used: immunoSEQ multiplex PCR; TCRdb lists only in-frame clones, some missing. The table has some 90,000 clones, roughly two thirds seen once. This receptor was identified in a man aged 50-59 years in good health and CMV-seronegative. Sequencing used PBMCs. The rearrangement uses TRBV7-9 and TRBJ1-3, with D possibly TRBD1 on 6 matching bases. As DNA, the CDR3 is TGTGCCAGCAGCCCGCCGGGGGGCGGGAGGAACACCATATATTTT. Amino acids: CASSPPGGGRNTIYF. The whole variable domain, filled in from reference TRBV7-9 and TRBJ1-3, reads DTGVSQNPRHKITKRGQNVTFRCDPISEHNRLYWYRQTLGQGPEFLTYFQNEAQLEKSRLLSDRFSAERPKGSFSTLEIQRTEQGDSAMYLCASSPPGGGRNTIYFGEGSWLTVV.